This TCR beta chain was documented in a study of monozygotic twins with inflammatory bowel disease. General study results and limits: Concordant and discordant twins showed no difference in repertoire similarity, possibly from limited power. Immunosuppressive treatments differing between patients may have added repertoire variability.

The UMIs contained a 6-nucleotide sample barcode. They were added by template switching during cDNA synthesis. TCRdb re-called the 5' RACE reads; every CDR3 protein appears as one record, without DNA. The sample yields around 99,000 distinct CDR3 sequences, of which the top ten take up about an eighth. Germline V CDR1 and CDR2: LNHNV, YYDKDF (reference sequence). The CDR3 length is 14 residues. For this clonotype: What it binds is not known.

The receptor's source is a human donor with ulcerative colitis or Crohn's disease, or a healthy co-twin of an affected twin (not recorded which). The sample was blood. The rearrangement links TRBV15 to TRBJ1-1. The CDR3 loop is CATSRDMALTEAFF.